This TCR beta chain was sequenced in a study of cytomegalovirus exposure and HLA in healthy donors. Study results and limitations: Cytomegalovirus-associated status was assigned to more than 150 TCR beta chains. Several of the most significant clusters were apparently associated with common viral pathogens in a later analysis. TCR beta V segments were, for the most part, productive about 87% or about 30% of the time in an earlier analysis.

This CDR3 is 12 amino acids long. Germline values: CDR1 SEHNR, CDR2 FQNEAQ (reference sequence). V shed 3 bases, J shed 7 bases, and the junction held 3 bases outside the gene matches. As regards this clone: Its antigen is unknown.

The PCR was carried out with 60 Vbeta primers and 13 Jbeta primers. The method was immunoSEQ multiplex PCR; TCRdb's version includes in-frame clones alone and lacks a portion of them. Among roughly 200,000 clones listed, 75% to 90% were seen once. The chain joins TRBV7-9 to TRBJ2-7, with 7 bases matching TRBD1. The source of this sequence is a woman aged 25 to 39 in good health and CMV-seronegative. What was sequenced was PBMCs. For the CDR3, the DNA is TGTGCCAGCAGCTTCCCAGGGGGAGAGCAGTACTTC. Protein product: CASSFPGGEQYF.